This passage covers 21 T cell receptor beta chains from one sample sequenced in a study of TIL therapy for anti-PD-1-resistant metastatic lung cancer. Documented time point: pre-treatment sample, taken before nivolumab and TIL therapy. Sequencing used immunoSEQ v3. TCRdb's copy holds only in-frame clones and misses some; the assay was immunoSEQ multiplex PCR. The top ten clones hold approximately 15% of a sample with just over 45,000 clones, around 80% of them seen once. The sequencing here drew on blood, taken at baseline. Source of these receptors: a man aged 65 to 79 with non-small cell lung cancer.

The rearrangement joins TRBV7-6 to TRBJ2-1; TRBD1 aligns across 9 bases. CDR1 SGHVS and CDR2 FNYEAQ come from the germline V gene. The CDR3 sequence is 18 residues long. Germline trimming cut 2 bases from V and 8 bases from J; bases unmatched to any gene: 16. The CDR3 DNA reads as TGTGCCAGCAGCTTAAAAGATCCCGGGACAGGGACGCAGCATGAGCAGTTCTTC. Encoded protein: CASSLKDPGTGTQHEQFF.

The CDR3 is CASRPGWSGELFF. The CDR3 DNA sequence: TGTGCCAGCAGACCAGGTTGGTCCGGGGAGCTGTTTTTT. The chain links TRBV2 to TRBJ2-2; D not resolved. Germline V gene sequence: CDR1 SNHLY, CDR2 FYNNEI. Trimming pared 6 bases from V and 6 bases from J, leaving 11 bases between. There are 13 residues in the CDR3.

The gene calls are TRBV19 and TRBJ1-2, with 7 bases lining up with TRBD1. Germline CDR1 and CDR2: LNHDA and SQIVND (reference sequence). CDR3 length equals 16 residues. Unmatched junction bases numbered 18, after V lost 3 bases and J lost 11 bases. DNA of the CDR3: TGTGCCAGTAGTATCCCTCTATCTCCGACAGGGTCCGGATACACCTTC. Its translation is CASSIPLSPTGSGYTF. The variable domain in full, with the rest retrieved from reference TRBV19 and TRBJ1-2, is DGGITQSPKYLFRKEGQNVTLSCEQNLNHDAMYWYRQDPGQGLRLIYYSQIVNDFQKGDIAEGYSVSREKKESFPLTVTSAQKNPTAFYLCASSIPLSPTGSGYTFGSGTRLTVV.

V is TRBV4-3 and J is TRBJ2-3; TRBD2 is a possible D gene (5 bases). The V gene lost 4 bases and the J gene lost 2 bases, with 10 bases spanning the gap. Germline V lookup: CDR1 LGHNA, CDR2 YSLEER. This CDR3 comprises 14 residues. The chain's CDR3 is CASSPSGVTDTQYF. DNA of the CDR3: TGCGCCAGCAGCCCGAGCGGTGTCACAGATACGCAGTATTTT.

The chain couples TRBV28 to TRBJ2-7; D is unclear. This CDR3 has 11 residues. In germline, CDR1 is MDHEN, CDR2 SYDVKM. The V end lost 3 bases, the J end lost 6 bases, and 6 bases lay between the germline ends. The CDR3 reads CASSFLREQYF. The CDR3 DNA follows: TGTGCCAGCAGTTTTCTACGCGAGCAGTACTTC.

The V call is TRBV2, the J call TRBJ2-7; D perhaps matches TRBD2 (7 bases). The CDR3 extends over 14 amino acids. Germline-derived CDR1 and CDR2 are SNHLY and FYNNEI. The germline V and J ends were trimmed by 3 bases and 2 bases, with 11 bases remaining between them. Written as DNA, the CDR3 is TGTGCCAGCAGTGAGGAGGGGGGGGCCTACGAGCAGTACTTC. Translated, it gives CASSEEGGAYEQYF.

This sequence joins TRBV5-1 and TRBJ2-6; 9 nucleotides match TRBD2. The CDR3 loop spans 16 amino acids. V shed 4 bases, J shed 0 bases, and the junction held 2 bases outside the gene matches. The V gene's germline CDR1 is SGHRS and CDR2 YFSETQ. DNA for the CDR3: TGCGCCAGCAGCCCGACTAGCGGCTCTGGGGCCAACGTCCTGACTTTC. Protein product: CASSPTSGSGANVLTF.

The chain uses TRBV7-2 and TRBJ1-2; 8 bases line up with TRBD1. V dropped 5 bases and J dropped 3; count of bases not matched to a gene: 2. Germline V gives CDR1 SGHTA, CDR2 FQGNSA. The CDR3 contains 13 residues. The CDR3 coding sequence is TGTGCCAGCAGCCCGGACAGGGACTATGGCTACACCTTC. Residues: CASSPDRDYGYTF.

This chain joins TRBV10-3 and TRBJ1-5; 9 bases line up with TRBD1. This CDR3 spans 13 amino acids. Germline CDR1 reads ENHRY; CDR2 reads SYGVKD. V dropped 9 bases and J dropped 6; count of bases not matched to a gene: 6. CDR3 nucleotides: TGTGCCATGGGACAGGGAGGTAGTCAGCCCCAGCATTTT. Translation: CAMGQGGSQPQHF.

V gene TRBV9 combines with J gene TRBJ1-2; D remains ambiguous. The CDR3 has 17 residues. Looked up from germline, CDR1 is SGDLS and CDR2 is YYNGEE. V was shortened by 4 bases and J by 3 bases, with 22 bases between the two germline ends. CDR3: CASSSRSWAGPYYGYTF. The CDR3 bases are TGTGCCAGCAGCTCGCGTAGTTGGGCCGGGCCGTACTATGGCTACACCTTC.

This chain joins TRBV6-5 and TRBJ1-1; perhaps TRBD1 as D (6 bases). The CDR3 has 14 amino acids. Trimming stripped 2 bases from V and 0 bases from J, with 7 bases between. Germline V CDR1 and CDR2: MNHEY, SVGAGI. The CDR3 coding sequence is TGTGCCAGCAGTTACGGGGGGCTGAACACTGAAGCTTTCTTT. Translation: CASSYGGLNTEAFF.

The chain employs TRBV19 and TRBJ2-3; TRBD1 might be the D (5 bases). Germline V gives CDR1 LNHDA, CDR2 SQIVND (reference sequence). Trimming took 0 bases from V and 5 from J, leaving 12 bases between them. The CDR3 totals 15 residues. The CDR3 loop reads CASSIDGRAIDTQYF. The CDR3 nucleotides are TGTGCCAGTAGTATAGACGGCAGGGCGATAGATACGCAGTATTTT.

The gene calls are TRBV9 and TRBJ1-4, with a weak D call TRBD1 (6 bases). The CDR3 totals 13 residues. The germline V gene encodes CDR1 SGDLS and CDR2 YYNGEE. The V end lost 4 bases, the J end lost 7 bases, and 11 bases lay between the germline ends. The CDR3: CASSPGQFEKLFF. The CDR3, as DNA: TGTGCCAGCAGCCCCGGACAGTTTGAAAAACTGTTTTTT.

This clone came up once. The rearrangement uses TRBV7-3 and TRBJ2-7; TRBD1 matches at 8 bases. The CDR3 is 15 residues long. V gave up 0 bases and J gave up 3 bases; unmatched junction bases: 4. The germline gives CDR1 SGHTA, CDR2 FQGTGA. The chain's CDR3 is CASSLTQQGDYEQYF. The CDR3 DNA follows: TGTGCCAGCAGCTTAACGCAACAGGGGGACTACGAGCAGTACTTC.

The V call is TRBV18, the J call TRBJ2-5; no clear D gene. V lost 1 base, J lost 4 bases, and 10 bases lay in between. CDR3 size: 14 residues. Germline V gene data show CDR1 as KGHSH and CDR2 as LQKENI. The CDR3: CASSPLFGGETQYF. The CDR3 DNA is TGTGCCAGCTCACCACTTTTCGGTGGAGAGACCCAGTACTTC.

This chain joins TRBV5-4 and TRBJ1-3, with D unresolved. The length of the CDR3 is 16 residues. Germline V gene lookup returns CDR1 SGHNT and CDR2 YYREEE (reference sequence). The V end lost 2 bases, the J end lost 0 bases, and 12 bases lay between the germline ends. DNA for the CDR3: TGTGCCAGCAGCTTCCTATCCAGCCACTCTGGAAACACCATATATTTT. This sequence encodes CASSFLSSHSGNTIYF.

The rearrangement links TRBV7-2 to TRBJ1-4; D ambiguous. The CDR3 totals 14 residues. V dropped 2 bases and J dropped 5 bases, with 9 bases sitting between them. Per the germline V gene, CDR1 is SGHTA and CDR2 is FQGNSA. The CDR3 protein is CASSLRTRNEKLFF. The CDR3 bases are TGTGCCAGCAGCTTACGCACTCGGAATGAAAAACTGTTTTTT.

This sequence joins TRBV2 and TRBJ2-3, with 9 bases identical to TRBD2. This CDR3 spans 16 amino acids. Germline lookup yields CDR1 SNHLY and CDR2 FYNNEI. The V gene end was trimmed by 2 bases and the J gene end by 6 bases; junction bases not matched to a gene: 9. The chain's CDR3 is CASSEKLAGSYDTQYF. The CDR3 bases are TGTGCCAGCAGTGAAAAGCTAGCGGGATCTTATGATACGCAGTATTTT.

V usage is TRBV5-5 and J usage is TRBJ1-1; TRBD1 matches at 8 bases. The junction had 7 bases not matched to a gene; V was cut back by 4 bases and J by 11 bases. The CDR3 covers 12 residues. Germline-derived CDR1 and CDR2 are SGHKS and YYEKEE (reference sequence). CDR3 sequence reads: CASSPMDRVAFF. The DNA for the CDR3 is TGTGCCAGCAGCCCCATGGACAGGGTCGCTTTCTTT. The full variable domain, completed using reference TRBV5-5 and TRBJ1-1, is DAGVTQSPTHLIKTRGQQVTLRCSPISGHKSVSWYQQVLGQGPQFIFQYYEKEERGRGNFPDRFSARQFPNYSSELNVNALLLGDSALYLCASSPMDRVAFFGQGTRLTVV.

This sequence joins TRBV18 and TRBJ2-7; the D gene is possibly TRBD2 (6 bases). The germline CDR1 and CDR2 sequences are KGHSH and LQKENI. CDR3 length equals 14 residues. V was clipped by 0 bases and J by 3 bases, with 9 bases between them. As DNA, the CDR3 is TGTGCCAGCTCACCACCCGGGACTCGCTACGAGCAGTACTTC. Translation gives CASSPPGTRYEQYF.

The rearrangement uses TRBV6-1 and TRBJ2-5, with D maybe TRBD1 (5 bases). Per the germline V gene, CDR1 is MNHNS and CDR2 is SASEGT. V lost 3 bases to trimming and J lost 5 bases, with 13 bases between them. The CDR3 is 14 amino acids. The CDR3 coding sequence is TGTGCCAGCAGTGAGGGCAGGGCAGGGGAGACCCAGTACTTC. As protein: CASSEGRAGETQYF.